Listed here are 7 T cell receptor beta chains from one sample, sequenced in a study of T cell clonotyping in hematopoietic cell transplantation. Measured with immunoSEQ multiplex PCR; TCRdb has only the in-frame clones, and not every one. The sample lists under 9,000 clones, 90% to 96% occurring once. The sequenced sample was PBMCs, obtained 30 days after allogeneic stem cell transplant. The receptors were sampled from a male patient between 40 and 49 years old who had an allogeneic stem cell transplant from a related donor, so the T cells may come from the graft donor. Some clones in this sample may be carry-over from other donors' samples.

This clone showed up just once. The chain combines TRBV4-2 with TRBJ2-1; 10 bases line up with TRBD2. Germline assignment: CDR1 LGHNA and CDR2 YNFKEQ. The CDR3 covers 18 residues. V was clipped by 0 bases and J by 5 bases; unmatched bases: 10. The DNA for the CDR3 is TGTGCCAGCAGCCAAGATGATTTCCTAGCGGGGGTCAACAATGAGCAGTTCTTC. Translation gives CASSQDDFLAGVNNEQFF.

V gene TRBV5-6 combines with J gene TRBJ2-5; 11 positions match TRBD2. J gave up 2 bases and V 1 base, and 10 bases lay outside the gene matches. The CDR3 extends over 18 amino acids. Germline V gene sequence: CDR1 SGHDT, CDR2 YYEEEE. CDR3 DNA: TGTGCCAGCAGCTTGAGGGCCGGACTAGCGGGCCCACAAGAGACCCAGTACTTC. It encodes CASSLRAGLAGPQETQYF.

This sequence joins TRBV5-4 and TRBJ1-2; a possible D gene is TRBD1 (5 bases). Per germline, CDR1 SGHNT and CDR2 YYREEE (reference sequence). The CDR3 extends over 13 amino acids. V was shortened by 2 bases and J by 8 bases, with 13 bases between the two germline ends. Here the CDR3 DNA reads TGTGCCAGCAGCTTCGACAGAACGGGCGGCTACACCTTC. It encodes CASSFDRTGGYTF.

This rearrangement joins TRBV13 to TRBJ2-2; 7 bases are shared with TRBD2. J lost 2 bases, V lost 4 bases, and 7 bases had no gene match. The CDR3 sequence is 16 residues long. CDR1 is PRHDT, CDR2 FYEKMQ, per germline (reference sequence). The CDR3 here is CASSSVAGPNTGELFF. In DNA form, the CDR3 reads TGTGCCAGCAGCTCCGTAGCGGGCCCTAACACCGGGGAGCTGTTTTTT.

The chain joins TRBV9 to TRBJ2-7; tentatively, D is TRBD1 or TRBD2 (5 bases each). Between the trimmed V and J ends, which lost 7 bases and 2 bases, there was a span of 10 bases. The CDR3 has 12 amino acids. The V gene's germline CDR1 is SGDLS and CDR2 YYNGEE. The CDR3 sequence: CASGREPYEQYF. In DNA, the CDR3 is TGTGCCAGCGGCAGGGAGCCCTACGAGCAGTACTTC.

The chain has TRBV11-2 and TRBJ1-5, with D hard to call. V lost 5 bases to trimming and J lost 3 bases, with 17 bases between them. This CDR3 comprises 16 residues. Germline CDR1 is SGHAT and CDR2 is FQNNGV. CDR3 nucleotides: TGTGCCAGCAGCCCGAGGGCACAGAACCTCAATCAGCCCCAGCATTTT. This sequence encodes CASSPRAQNLNQPQHF.

This rearrangement joins TRBV4-3 to TRBJ1-6; D ambiguous. The CDR3 is 14 amino acids. Trimming pared 0 bases from V and 7 bases from J, leaving 7 bases between. Germline V gene sequence: CDR1 LGHNA, CDR2 YSLEER. DNA for the CDR3: TGCGCCAGCAGCCAAGAAGGCAGGAATTCACCCCTCCACTTT. Its translation is CASSQEGRNSPLHF.